This T cell receptor (beta chain) was retrieved from a study of technical replicates of blood from a handful of donors. Some clones are missing from TCRdb's copy, which holds only in-frame ones; the method was immunoSEQ multiplex PCR. The table shows fewer than 20,000 clones, with 85% to 90% occurring only once. CDR1 is GTSNPN, CDR2 SVGIG, per germline (reference sequence). This CDR3 comprises 14 residues. V lost 3 bases and J lost 7; bases outside the gene matches: 5. Sequencing input: PBMCs. The rearrangement links TRBV30 to TRBJ2-5, with 13 bases that match TRBD2. The receptor comes from a human donor in good health. DNA for the CDR3: TGTGCCTGGAGCGGACTAGCGGGAGATGTGACCCAGTACTTC. Encoded protein: CAWSGLAGDVTQYF.